This TCR beta chain was recovered during a study of T cells in Graves' hyperthyroidism and ophthalmopathy. General study points: Ophthalmopathy stood apart from stable hyperthyroidism in a 13 V-J model. Most clonotypes that expanded in the thyroid above 0.001 also showed up in blood.

This clonotype occurred many times. As yet, its antigen is unknown. Exclusions: uncontrolled infection, other autoimmune disease, pregnancy, lactation. Amplification yielded TCR beta CDR3 regions, with RNA transcripts as the source. The HTBI primer set was used in a first-round RT-PCR of the TCR CDR3. TCRdb reanalysed the multiplex PCR reads using MiXCR and keeps one entry per CDR3 protein. The sample includes 200,000 to 250,000 distinct CDR3 sequences, around 15% of them seen just once. CDR1 and CDR2 from the germline V gene are MNHEY and SMNVEV (reference sequence). The ends lost 0 bases at V and 1 base at J; junction bases unmatched: 15. This CDR3 region has 20 residues.

This receptor was obtained from a woman aged 18-35 years with Graves' ophthalmopathy. The gene calls are TRBV27 and TRBJ1-1; 9 bases fit TRBD1. Sequencing was carried out using blood. This CDR3 is CASSLSQWGTGRGTNTEAFF. CDR3 nucleotide sequence: TGTGCCAGCAGTTTATCTCAGTGGGGGACAGGGAGGGGGACGAACACTGAAGCTTTCTTT.